This TCR beta chain was identified during a study of T cell responses to AZD1222 COVID-19 vaccine. Whole-study findings and limits: Donors, mostly white British, included more females; clonal diversity was possibly underestimated. Rises in breadth and depth of Spike-specific TCRs came after two AZD1222 doses.

The CDR3 is 14 amino acids. CDR1 SGHRS and CDR2 YFSETQ come from the germline V gene. The V gene lost 4 bases and the J gene lost 4 bases, with 15 bases spanning the gap. With regard to this clone: Its antigen is still unknown.

Data came from immunoSEQ multiplex PCR; TCRdb stores just in-frame clones and leaves some out. The sample holds roughly 120,000 clones, around 90% seen once. The sequencing here drew on peripheral blood, taken on day 0 of AZD1222 vaccination. This receptor was taken from an adult in good health. J is TRBJ2-7 and V is TRBV5-1; D might be TRBD2 (6 bases). This chain's CDR3 is CASSPTGEAYEQYF. The CDR3, as DNA: TGCGCCAGCAGCCCGACGGGAGAGGCATACGAGCAGTACTTC.